This T cell receptor beta chain originates from a study of T cell responses to AZD1222 COVID-19 vaccine. General study points: Donors in the cohort were predominantly white British and more often female, and clonal diversity was possibly underestimated.

A remark on this clone: Antigen: not known.

The method was immunoSEQ multiplex PCR; TCRdb's version includes in-frame clones alone and lacks a portion of them. The table shows some 190,000 clones, with roughly nine tenths occurring only once. This CDR3 contains 14 residues. From germline, CDR1 is MNHEY and CDR2 SVGEGT. V shed 6 bases and J shed 5 bases, with 13 bases lying between them. This specimen was peripheral blood, taken on day 0 of AZD1222 vaccination. The chain combines TRBV6-2 or TRBV6-3 with TRBJ1-4, with D possibly matching TRBD1 (5 bases). This clonotype originated in an adult in good health. The CDR3 loop reads CASSHDRKNEKLFF. The DNA of the CDR3 is TGTGCCAGCAGCCACGACAGAAAGAATGAAAAACTGTTTTTT.